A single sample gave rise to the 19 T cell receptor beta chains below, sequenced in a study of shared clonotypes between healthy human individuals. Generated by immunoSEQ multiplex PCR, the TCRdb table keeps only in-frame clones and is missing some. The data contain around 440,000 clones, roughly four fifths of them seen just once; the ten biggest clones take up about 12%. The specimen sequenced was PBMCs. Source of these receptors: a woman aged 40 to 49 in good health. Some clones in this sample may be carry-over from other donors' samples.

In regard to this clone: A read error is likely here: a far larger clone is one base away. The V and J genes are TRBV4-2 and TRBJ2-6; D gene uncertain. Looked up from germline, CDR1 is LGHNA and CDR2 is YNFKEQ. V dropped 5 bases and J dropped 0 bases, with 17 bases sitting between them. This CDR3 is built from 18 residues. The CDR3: CASSVPEQLSSGANVLTF. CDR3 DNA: TGTGCCAGCAGCGTACCGGAACAGCTTTCCTCTGGGGCCAACGTCCTGACTTTC.

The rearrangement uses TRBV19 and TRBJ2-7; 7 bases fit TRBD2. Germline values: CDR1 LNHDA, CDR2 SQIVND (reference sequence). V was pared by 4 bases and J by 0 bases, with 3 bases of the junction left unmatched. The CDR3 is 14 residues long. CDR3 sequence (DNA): TGTGCCAGTAGTAGGGGCGGGAGCTCCTACGAGCAGTACTTC. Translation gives CASSRGGSSYEQYF.

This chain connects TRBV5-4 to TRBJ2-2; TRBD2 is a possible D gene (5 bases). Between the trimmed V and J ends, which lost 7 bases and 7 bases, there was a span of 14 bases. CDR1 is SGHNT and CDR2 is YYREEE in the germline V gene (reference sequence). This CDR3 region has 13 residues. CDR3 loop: CASSRMGVGELFF. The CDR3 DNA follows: TGTGCCAGCTCGAGGATGGGAGTCGGGGAGCTGTTTTTT.

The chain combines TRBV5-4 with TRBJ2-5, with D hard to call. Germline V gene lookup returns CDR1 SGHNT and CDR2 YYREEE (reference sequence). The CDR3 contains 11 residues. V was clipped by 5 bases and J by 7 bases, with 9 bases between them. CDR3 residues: CASRQGGTQYF. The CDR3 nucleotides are TGTGCCAGCAGACAAGGTGGGACCCAGTACTTC.

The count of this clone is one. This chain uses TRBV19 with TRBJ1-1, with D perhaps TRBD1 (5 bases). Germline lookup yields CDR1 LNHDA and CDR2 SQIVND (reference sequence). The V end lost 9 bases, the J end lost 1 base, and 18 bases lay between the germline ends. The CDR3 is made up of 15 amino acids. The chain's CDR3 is CASLREGDQNTEAFF. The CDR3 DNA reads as TGTGCCAGCCTCAGGGAGGGAGACCAGAACACTGAAGCTTTCTTT.

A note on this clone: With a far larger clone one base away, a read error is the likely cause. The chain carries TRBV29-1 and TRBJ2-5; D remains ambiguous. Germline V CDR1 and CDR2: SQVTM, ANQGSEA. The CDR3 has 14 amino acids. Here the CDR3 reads CSVELRARQETRYF. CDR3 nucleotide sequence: TGCAGCGTTGAGCTGAGAGCCCGTCAAGAGACCCGGTACTTC.

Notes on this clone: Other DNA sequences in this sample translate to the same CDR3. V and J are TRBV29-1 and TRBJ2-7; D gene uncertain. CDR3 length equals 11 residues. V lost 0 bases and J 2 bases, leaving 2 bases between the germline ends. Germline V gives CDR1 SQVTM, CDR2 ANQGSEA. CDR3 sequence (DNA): TGCAGCGTTGAAGAGACCTACGAGCAGTACTTC. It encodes CSVEETYEQYF.

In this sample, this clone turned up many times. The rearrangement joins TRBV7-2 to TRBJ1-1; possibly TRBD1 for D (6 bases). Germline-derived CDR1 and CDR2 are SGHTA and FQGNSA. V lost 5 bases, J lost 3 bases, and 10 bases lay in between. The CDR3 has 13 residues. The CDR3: CASSLDSYTEAFF. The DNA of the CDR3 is TGTGCCAGCAGCCTGGACAGTTACACTGAAGCTTTCTTT.

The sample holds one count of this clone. The CDR3 is CASSLGLAGPKNIQYF. The CDR3 nucleotides read TGTGCCAGCAGCCTAGGACTAGCGGGCCCCAAAAACATTCAGTACTTC. This chain connects TRBV9 to TRBJ2-4; the match to TRBD2 covers 11 bases. Germline CDR1 SGDLS, CDR2 YYNGEE. The CDR3 loop spans 16 amino acids. V lost 4 bases to trimming and J lost 2 bases; unmatched junction nucleotides: 5. Combining the CDR3 with reference TRBV9 and TRBJ2-4 gives the whole variable domain DSGVTQTPKHLITATGQRVTLRCSPRSGDLSVYWYQQSLDQGLQFLIQYYNGEERAKGNILERFSAQQFPDLHSELNLSSLELGDSALYFCASSLGLAGPKNIQYFGAGTRLSVL.

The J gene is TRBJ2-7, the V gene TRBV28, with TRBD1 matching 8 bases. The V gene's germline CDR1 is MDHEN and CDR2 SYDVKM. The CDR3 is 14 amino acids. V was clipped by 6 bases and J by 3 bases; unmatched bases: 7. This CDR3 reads CASSNRGFDYEQYF. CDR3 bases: TGTGCCAGCAGCAACAGGGGGTTTGACTACGAGCAGTACTTC.

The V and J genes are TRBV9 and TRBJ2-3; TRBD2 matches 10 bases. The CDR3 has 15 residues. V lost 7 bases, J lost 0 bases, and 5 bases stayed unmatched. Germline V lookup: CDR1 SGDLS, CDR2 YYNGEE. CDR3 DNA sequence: TGTGCCAGCTCGTTGACTAGCGGGAGCACAGATACGCAGTATTTT. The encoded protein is CASSLTSGSTDTQYF.

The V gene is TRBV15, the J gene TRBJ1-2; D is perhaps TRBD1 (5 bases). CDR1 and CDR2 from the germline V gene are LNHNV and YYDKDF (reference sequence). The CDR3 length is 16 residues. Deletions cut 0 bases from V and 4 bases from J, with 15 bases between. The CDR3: CATSRDTGTSVYGYTF. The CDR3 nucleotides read TGTGCCACCAGCAGAGACACCGGGACGTCGGTCTATGGCTACACCTTC.

This CDR3 reads CASSQGGQITGELFF. The CDR3 nucleotides are TGCGCCAGCAGCCAAGGAGGACAAATTACCGGGGAGCTGTTTTTT. The rearrangement links TRBV4-1 to TRBJ2-2, with TRBD1 as a possible D gene (5 bases). V lost 1 base and J lost 5, with 11 bases in between. Per germline, CDR1 MGHRA and CDR2 YSYEKL. This CDR3 region has 15 residues.

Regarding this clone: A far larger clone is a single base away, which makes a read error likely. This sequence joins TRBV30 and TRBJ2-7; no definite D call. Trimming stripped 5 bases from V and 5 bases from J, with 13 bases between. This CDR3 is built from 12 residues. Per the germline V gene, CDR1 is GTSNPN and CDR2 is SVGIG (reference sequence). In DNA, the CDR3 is TGTGCCTGGTCGCAGGACCGCCACGAGCAGTACTTC. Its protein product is CAWSQDRHEQYF.

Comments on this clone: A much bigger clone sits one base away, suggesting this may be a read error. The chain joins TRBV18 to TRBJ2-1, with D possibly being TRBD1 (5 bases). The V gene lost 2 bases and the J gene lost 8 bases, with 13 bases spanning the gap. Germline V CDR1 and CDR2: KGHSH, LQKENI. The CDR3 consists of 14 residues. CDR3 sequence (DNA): TGTGCCAGCTCACCATTCAGGGCTGAAGATGAGCAGTTCTTC. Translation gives CASSPFRAEDEQFF.

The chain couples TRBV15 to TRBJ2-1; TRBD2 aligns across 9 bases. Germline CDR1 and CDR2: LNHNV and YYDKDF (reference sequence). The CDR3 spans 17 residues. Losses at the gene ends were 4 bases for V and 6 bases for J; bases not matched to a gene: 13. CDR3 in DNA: TGTGCCACCAGCACTACCCGAGGCGGGAGGGGAGGCAATGAGCAGTTCTTC. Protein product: CATSTTRGGRGGNEQFF.

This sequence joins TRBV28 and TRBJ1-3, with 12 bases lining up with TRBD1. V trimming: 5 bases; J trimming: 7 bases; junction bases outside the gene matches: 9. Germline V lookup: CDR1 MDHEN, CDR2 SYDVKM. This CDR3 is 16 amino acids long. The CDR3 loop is CASSPRLGTGGNTIYF. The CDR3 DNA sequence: TGTGCCAGCAGTCCCCGTCTGGGGACAGGGGGCAACACCATATATTTT.

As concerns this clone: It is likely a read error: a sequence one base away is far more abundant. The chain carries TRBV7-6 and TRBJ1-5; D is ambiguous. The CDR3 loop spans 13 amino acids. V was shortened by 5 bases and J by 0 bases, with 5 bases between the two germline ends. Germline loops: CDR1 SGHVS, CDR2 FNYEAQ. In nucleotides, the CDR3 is TGTGCCAGCAGCCCTAATAGCAATCAGCCCCAGCATTTT. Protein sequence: CASSPNSNQPQHF.

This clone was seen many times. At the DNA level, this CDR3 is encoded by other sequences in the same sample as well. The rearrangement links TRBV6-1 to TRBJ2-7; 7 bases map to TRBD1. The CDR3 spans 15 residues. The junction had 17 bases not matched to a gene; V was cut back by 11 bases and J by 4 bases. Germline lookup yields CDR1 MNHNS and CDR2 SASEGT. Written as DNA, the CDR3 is TGTGCCGCAAATAACCCTCCGGGACAGACATACGAGCAGTACTTC. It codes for CAANNPPGQTYEQYF.